One and the same sample provided the 19 T cell receptor beta chains below, sequenced in a study of shared clonotypes between healthy human individuals. Clones were read by immunoSEQ multiplex PCR, and TCRdb kept only the in-frame ones, dropping some. In the table there are about 2.4 million clones, 93% of which are singletons. The sample was naive CD4+ T cells from PBMCs. As to subset: CD45RA+ positively selected. These receptors originate from a man aged 18 to 29 in good health. Some clones in this sample may be carry-over from other donors' samples.

Notes on this clone: Other nucleotide sequences from this sample produce the same CDR3. This rearrangement joins TRBV5-1 to TRBJ2-2; D remains unclear. The CDR3 extends over 15 amino acids. The germline V gene encodes CDR1 SGHRS and CDR2 YFSETQ. V lost 0 bases and J 2 bases, leaving 8 bases between the germline ends. The CDR3 DNA reads TGCGCCAGCAGCTTGGGACAAACTAACACCGGGGAGCTGTTTTTT. This codes for CASSLGQTNTGELFF.

This clone was observed once. The chain employs TRBV14 and TRBJ2-3; D possibly corresponds to TRBD1 (5 bases). V was pared by 3 bases and J by 6 bases, with 13 bases between. CDR1 is SGHDN and CDR2 is FVKESK in the germline V gene. The CDR3 has 14 residues. The CDR3 coding sequence is TGTGCCAGCAGCCAGCCAGGGCTGGGTGATACGCAGTATTTT. This gives the protein CASSQPGLGDTQYF.

The chain couples TRBV25-1 to TRBJ2-1, with D possibly matching TRBD2 (6 bases). V lost 2 bases and J lost 1, with 9 bases in between. CDR3 size: 15 residues. The germline CDR1 and CDR2 sequences are MGHDK and SYGVNS. CDR3 region: CASSELGRSYNEQFF. The DNA for the CDR3 is TGTGCCAGCAGTGAACTAGGGAGGTCCTACAATGAGCAGTTCTTC.

This chain uses TRBV7-2 with TRBJ2-1, with a possible D match to TRBD2 (7 bases). This CDR3 spans 16 amino acids. V was pared by 1 base and J by 4 bases, with 14 bases between. CDR1 SGHTA and CDR2 FQGNSA come from the germline V gene. Here the CDR3 DNA reads TGTGCCAGCAGCTTAGGGGGGGGCCAGCGGTACAATGAGCAGTTCTTC. Translation: CASSLGGGQRYNEQFF.

The chain links TRBV27 to TRBJ1-4, with D maybe TRBD1 (5 bases). V lost 5 bases and J 7 bases, leaving 14 bases between the germline ends. CDR1 is MNHEY, CDR2 SMNVEV, per germline (reference sequence). The CDR3 has 14 residues. This chain's CDR3 is CASSPRGLSEKLFF. The CDR3, as DNA: TGTGCCAGCAGTCCTCGGGGGTTATCTGAAAAACTGTTTTTT.

This chain uses TRBV5-6 with TRBJ2-7; 10 bases line up with TRBD2. This CDR3 is built from 18 residues. Germline V gene data show CDR1 as SGHDT and CDR2 as YYEEEE. V was clipped by 0 bases and J by 4 bases; unmatched bases: 13. CDR3 coding DNA: TGTGCCAGCAGCTTGGCCAAGTGGGCTAGCGGGAGCAGGTACGAGCAGTACTTC. Amino acids: CASSLAKWASGSRYEQYF.

This clone was counted between two and nine times. The rearrangement links TRBV30 to TRBJ1-1; no firm D call. V was pared by 0 bases and J by 1 base, with 9 bases between. Germline CDR1 reads GTSNPN; CDR2 reads SVGIG (reference sequence). The CDR3 totals 14 residues. The CDR3 loop reads CAWSVPFKNTEAFF. CDR3 nucleotides: TGTGCCTGGAGTGTCCCTTTCAAGAACACTGAAGCTTTCTTT.

With respect to this clone: The identical CDR3 is also encoded by other nucleotide sequences in the sample. The rearrangement uses TRBV29-1 and TRBJ2-7; 9 nucleotides agree with TRBD1. Trimming took 6 bases from V and 5 from J; bases not matched to a gene: 5. Per the germline V gene, CDR1 is SQVTM and CDR2 is ANQGSEA. The CDR3 contains 12 residues. The CDR3 here is CSVGDRVDEQYF. The CDR3 DNA reads as TGCAGCGTAGGGGACAGGGTCGACGAGCAGTACTTC.

J is TRBJ2-7 and V is TRBV5-5; 10 bases agree with TRBD1. V was pared by 0 bases and J by 4 bases, with 4 bases of the junction left unmatched. CDR3 length: 15 residues. Per germline, CDR1 SGHKS and CDR2 YYEKEE (reference sequence). The CDR3 region has the DNA TGTGCCAGCAGCTTGGAGGGACAGGGGATTTACGAGCAGTACTTC. Its translation: CASSLEGQGIYEQYF.

V usage is TRBV5-1 and J usage is TRBJ2-3, with D perhaps matching TRBD1 (5 bases). The germline CDR1 and CDR2 sequences are SGHRS and YFSETQ. V was clipped by 3 bases and J by 0 bases, with 14 bases between them. This CDR3 is built from 16 residues. The CDR3 sequence is CASSSGLSSSTDTQYF. CDR3 coding DNA: TGCGCCAGCAGCTCAGGGTTATCCAGCAGCACAGATACGCAGTATTTT.

The CDR3 nucleotides are TGTGCCAGCAGCCCCTACACTGAAGCTTTCTTT. As protein: CASSPYTEAFF. This chain connects TRBV14 to TRBJ1-1; D unclear. Trimming stripped 4 bases from V and 3 bases from J, with 3 bases between. The germline CDR1 and CDR2 sequences are SGHDN and FVKESK. The CDR3 has 11 amino acids.

V usage is TRBV4-1 and J usage is TRBJ2-1, with 12 bases that match TRBD2. This CDR3 has 17 amino acids. Germline values: CDR1 MGHRA, CDR2 YSYEKL. V gave up 3 bases and J gave up 4 bases; unmatched junction bases: 7. The CDR3 DNA is TGCGCCAGCAGCCACCTTCTAGCGGGAGGGAGATACAATGAGCAGTTCTTC. As protein: CASSHLLAGGRYNEQFF.

The chain couples TRBV15 to TRBJ1-3; no definite D call. V was cut by 5 bases and J by 3 bases, with 14 bases left in between. The CDR3 extends over 15 amino acids. Germline V CDR1 and CDR2: LNHNV, YYDKDF (reference sequence). CDR3 bases: TGTGCCACCAGCGGAGTAGGCCGAAGTGGAAACACCATATATTTT. Translated: CATSGVGRSGNTIYF.

The chain is built from TRBV18 and TRBJ2-1; 12 bases are a match to TRBD2. The ends lost 8 bases at V and 0 bases at J; junction bases unmatched: 17. Germline CDR1 reads KGHSH; CDR2 reads LQKENI. The CDR3 is made up of 20 amino acids. For the CDR3, the DNA is TGTGCCAGCCCGAAAATGGGACTAGCGGGCTCAACCTCCTCCTACAATGAGCAGTTCTTC. Residues: CASPKMGLAGSTSSYNEQFF.

This clone occurred once. The chain carries TRBV9 and TRBJ1-3; D call uncertain. Germline loops: CDR1 SGDLS, CDR2 YYNGEE. This CDR3 region has 14 residues. Trimming pared 3 bases from V and 0 bases from J, leaving 7 bases between. In DNA form, the CDR3 reads TGTGCCAGCAGCGGAGGGAACTCTGGAAACACCATATATTTT. Residues: CASSGGNSGNTIYF.

This clone was recorded only once. This rearrangement joins TRBV2 to TRBJ2-3, with TRBD2 identical over 14 bases. This CDR3 comprises 15 residues. J gave up 4 bases and V 6 bases, and 3 bases lay outside the gene matches. Per the germline V gene, CDR1 is SNHLY and CDR2 is FYNNEI. The CDR3 loop is CASRTSGRVADTQYF. CDR3 nucleotides: TGTGCCAGCAGGACTAGCGGGAGGGTGGCAGATACGCAGTATTTT.

CDR3 sequence: CASNDRGRETQYF. The CDR3, as DNA: TGTGCCAGCAACGACAGGGGGCGGGAGACCCAGTACTTC. The rearrangement uses TRBV6-1 and TRBJ2-5; 10 bases line up with TRBD1. The CDR3 consists of 13 residues. J lost 5 bases, V lost 7 bases, and 4 bases had no gene match. Germline V lookup: CDR1 MNHNS, CDR2 SASEGT.

The chain recombines TRBV19 with TRBJ2-6; D unresolved. The CDR3 covers 16 residues. Trimming took off 5 bases at V and 0 bases at J, with 11 bases between the two ends. Germline CDR1 is LNHDA and CDR2 is SQIVND (reference sequence). The CDR3 nucleotides are TGTGCCAGTAGTGTCATAGCCAGCTCTGGGGCCAACGTCCTGACTTTC. Encoded protein: CASSVIASSGANVLTF.

J is TRBJ2-2 and V is TRBV28, with 7 nucleotides matching TRBD1. The CDR3 is made up of 14 amino acids. V lost 4 bases, J lost 6 bases, and 5 bases stayed unmatched. The germline gives CDR1 MDHEN, CDR2 SYDVKM. In nucleotides, the CDR3 is TGTGCCAGCAGTTCGGGACAGTTGGCCGGGGAGCTGTTTTTT. Residues: CASSSGQLAGELFF.